This paragraph reports one TCR beta chain. This clone was recorded a few times. Its cognate antigen has yet to be identified. The read falls 3 residues short of the CDR3 end, and the missing part is taken from the germline J gene. The data were obtained in a study of T cell clonality in common variable immunodeficiency (dated by TCRdb to 2014 to 2015). General conclusions and limits of the study: Even though DNA input was equal, the average per sample came to 80,000 to 100,000 unique sequences for controls compared with 25,000 to 40,000 for CVID samples. TCRbeta clonality was higher in CVID subjects than in healthy controls (t-test p = 0.018), and the increase was most characteristic of about a third of subjects. Healthy controls shared more TCRbeta clones with each other than CVID subjects shared among themselves (p < 0.0001). It was noted by the authors that sequencing of the repertoires of T cell subpopulations would be needed to clarify the cause of the increased clonality in CVID. CVID TCRbeta sequences were reported to have fewer deletions and N-nucleotide insertions and to lack highly modified clones with 13 or more V deletions. Patient heterogeneity within the CVID cohort put limits on correlating repertoire features with clinical complications.

The CDR3 sequence holds 15 residues, the cysteine and phenylalanine included. The CDR3 was read in part: 36 bases, with the frame set at base 1. The germline V gene (reference sequence) sets CDR1 to SEHNR and CDR2 to FQNEAQ. At the junction V is shortened by 5 bases and J by 4 bases; bases outside the gene matches: 3. Standard criteria, namely reduction of serum IgG, IgA and/or IgM below the normal range together with specific antibody deficiency, were applied for the diagnosis of CVID. The CVID group comprised 45 or so subjects, approximately 15 female and roughly 30 male, aged roughly 9 to 65 years with a mean age of around 40. Most CVID patients and most healthy controls were of Caucasian heritage. Replacement immunoglobulin therapy had been administered to all CVID subjects for at least one year at the time of study participation. At the time of blood collection, no CVID subject was ill or was being treated with immunomodulatory or immunosuppressive medication. From each donor, roughly 5 to 8 ml of heparinized peripheral whole blood was collected. Genomic DNA from adults with common variable immune deficiency (CVID) and from healthy adult controls was used for sequencing of TCRbeta CDR3 repertoires. Diluted blood was density-centrifuged over Hypaque 1077 or Ficoll-Paque to isolate peripheral blood mononuclear cells. Unsorted mononuclear cells served as the source of genomic DNA, which was extracted either by Qiagen column purification or by a centrifugation-based method.

For sequencing input, CVID and control samples contributed equivalent amounts of genomic DNA. For every sample, a 60 bp segment covering the rearranged TCRbeta CDR3 region was amplified and then sequenced. The immunoSEQ assay, a bias-corrected multiplex PCR with high-throughput sequencing, was employed for TCRbeta amplification. The study's processing was this. Each unique nucleotide sequence was treated as a clone and annotated with V, D and J genes, copy number and frequency. Sequences were labeled productive if in frame, and non-productive if out of frame or containing stop codons. As previously described, clonality was computed from Shannon's entropy. Mean CDR3 Kyte-Doolittle hydropathy was derived from the predicted amino acid sequences of productive clones. Hierarchical clustering of scaled V gene usage was performed with the R hclust function using Manhattan distance and complete linkage. To assess clone sharing by CDR3 amino acid sequence, 12 repertoires per group were resampled over 100 rounds. The repertoires were searched for over 60 published EBV-specific TCRbeta sequences and 200 to 300 published CMV-specific TCRbeta sequences. A couple of CVID samples yielding fewer than 10,000 sequences were excluded from analysis, leaving over 35 CVID repertoires. Not all clones reach the TCRdb copy of this immuneACCESS table, which keeps in-frame sequences only. Checked studies attribute under half of the gap to unresolved V genes and leave the rest unexplained. D and trimming were read from the DNA, whereas the V and J calls and clone size are those reported in that table. With several thousand clones recorded, this sample contains no clone counted only once. The top ten clones comprise less than 4.5% of the sample.

This receptor was taken from a human donor with common variable immunodeficiency. The sequence is built from TRBV7-9 and TRBJ2-1; 12 bases in the junction line up with TRBD2. Sequenced: peripheral blood mononuclear cells. The sequenced CDR3 bases are TGTGCCAGCAGCCCCGGGACTAGCGGGTACAATGAG. Translated, this gives CASSPGTSGYNE. The whole CDR3 reads CASSPGTSGYNEQFF.